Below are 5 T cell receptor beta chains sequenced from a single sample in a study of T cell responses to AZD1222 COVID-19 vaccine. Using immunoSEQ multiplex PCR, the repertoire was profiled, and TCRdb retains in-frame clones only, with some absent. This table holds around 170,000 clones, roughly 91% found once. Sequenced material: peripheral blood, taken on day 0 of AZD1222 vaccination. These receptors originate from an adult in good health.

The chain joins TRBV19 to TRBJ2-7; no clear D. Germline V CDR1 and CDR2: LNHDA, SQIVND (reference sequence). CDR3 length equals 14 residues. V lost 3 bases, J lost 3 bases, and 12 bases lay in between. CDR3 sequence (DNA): TGTGCCAGTAGTATTAAGGGTAATGGCTACGAGCAGTACTTC. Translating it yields CASSIKGNGYEQYF.

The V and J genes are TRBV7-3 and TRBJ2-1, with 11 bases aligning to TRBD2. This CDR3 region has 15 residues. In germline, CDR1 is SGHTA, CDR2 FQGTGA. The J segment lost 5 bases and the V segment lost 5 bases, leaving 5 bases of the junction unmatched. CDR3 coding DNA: TGTGCCAGCAGCGCCCGACTAGCGGGACACAATGAGCAGTTCTTC. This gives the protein CASSARLAGHNEQFF.

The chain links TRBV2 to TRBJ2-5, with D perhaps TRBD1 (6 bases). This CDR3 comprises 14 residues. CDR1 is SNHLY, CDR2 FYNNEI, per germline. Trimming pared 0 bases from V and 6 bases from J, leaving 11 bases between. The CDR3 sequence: CASSEAAGTQTQYF. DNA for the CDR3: TGTGCCAGCAGTGAAGCGGCAGGGACACAGACCCAGTACTTC.

The CDR3 region is CSASGGDGYEQYF. CDR3 in DNA: TGCAGTGCTAGTGGAGGGGACGGATACGAGCAGTACTTC. The chain employs TRBV20-1 and TRBJ2-7, with D maybe TRBD2 (6 bases). The CDR3 has 13 amino acids. CDR1 is DFQATT and CDR2 is SNEGSKA in the germline V gene (reference sequence). Between the trimmed V and J ends, which lost 3 bases and 4 bases, there was a span of 13 bases.

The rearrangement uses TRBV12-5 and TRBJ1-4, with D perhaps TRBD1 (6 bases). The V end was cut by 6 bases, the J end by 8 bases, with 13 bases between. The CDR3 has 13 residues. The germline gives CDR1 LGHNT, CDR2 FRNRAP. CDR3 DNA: TGTGCTAGTGGACGGGGGGCAGGAGAAAAACTGTTTTTT. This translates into CASGRGAGEKLFF.